This entry lists 24 T cell receptor beta chains sequenced from one sample in a study of blood T cell repertoires in COVID-19. This table comes from immunoSEQ multiplex PCR, and its TCRdb copy is limited to in-frame clones, with some not included. The sample shows hundreds of thousands of clones, 70% to 90% of them seen only once. The sample taken for sequencing was peripheral blood. These receptor sequences come from a woman between 50 and 59 years old with COVID-19, enrolled during active disease.

Here the CDR3 DNA reads TGCGCCAGCAGCTTGGAGGCCGGGGGGGCCACAGATACGCAGTATTTT. It is translated as CASSLEAGGATDTQYF. The chain couples TRBV5-1 to TRBJ2-3; 8 positions agree with TRBD2. Germline-derived CDR1 and CDR2 are SGHRS and YFSETQ. V dropped 0 bases and J dropped 2; count of bases not matched to a gene: 5. CDR3 size: 16 residues.

V and J are TRBV27 and TRBJ2-7; TRBD1 matches 9 bases. CDR1 is MNHEY and CDR2 is SMNVEV in the germline V gene (reference sequence). Trimming removed 7 bases from V and 2 bases from J; junction bases left unmatched: 15. There are 17 residues in the CDR3. In DNA, the CDR3 is TGTGCCAGCATGCGGCTGTTTGAGACAGGGGGAACCTACGAGCAGTACTTC. It translates to CASMRLFETGGTYEQYF.

In DNA form, the CDR3 reads TGCGCCAGCAGTGACCCGAAGACAGGCTTCACCGGGGAGCTGTTTTTT. This gives the protein CASSDPKTGFTGELFF. The rearrangement uses TRBV10-1 and TRBJ2-2, with D possibly being TRBD1 (6 bases). There are 16 residues in the CDR3. Germline V gene sequence: CDR1 WNHNN, CDR2 SYGVQD (reference sequence). V gave up 3 bases and J gave up 4 bases, with 15 bases separating them.

The chain is built from TRBV29-1 and TRBJ1-6, with D hard to call. CDR3 length: 15 amino acids. CDR1 and CDR2 from the germline V gene are SQVTM and ANQGSEA. V was pared by 6 bases and J by 10 bases, with 22 bases between. The CDR3 region has the DNA TGCAGCGTCCCAATGCTGAGGAGGGTCGGATCACCCCTCCACTTT. It translates to CSVPMLRRVGSPLHF.

The sample holds one count of this clone. The chain employs TRBV5-1 and TRBJ2-3, with D tentatively TRBD1 (6 bases). Trimming stripped 2 bases from V and 5 bases from J, with 15 bases between. CDR3 length equals 15 residues. CDR1 and CDR2 from the germline V gene are SGHRS and YFSETQ. The CDR3 protein is CASSFMGAGGDTQYF. The CDR3 DNA is TGCGCCAGCAGCTTCATGGGGGCTGGTGGAGATACGCAGTATTTT.

The chain has TRBV6-5 and TRBJ1-2; 8 bases line up with TRBD1. Germline CDR1 is MNHEY and CDR2 is SVGAGI. The CDR3 consists of 13 residues. The ends lost 7 bases at V and 8 bases at J; junction bases unmatched: 9. CDR3 nucleotide sequence: TGTGCCAGCAACCAGGACAGGGTAGGCGGCTACACCTTC. Translating gives CASNQDRVGGYTF.

The CDR3 DNA reads TGTGCCAGCAGTAAGGGGGTACTGGGTGAAAAACTGTTTTTT. This gives the protein CASSKGVLGEKLFF. The chain couples TRBV2 to TRBJ1-4, with D possibly being TRBD1 (6 bases). The germline V gene encodes CDR1 SNHLY and CDR2 FYNNEI. The CDR3 totals 14 residues. The V end lost 5 bases, the J end lost 7 bases, and 14 bases lay between the germline ends. Based on the CDR3 plus reference TRBV2 and TRBJ1-4, the full variable domain is EPEVTQTPSHQVTQMGQEVILRCVPISNHLYFYWYRQILGQKVEFLVSFYNNEISEKSEIFDDQFSVERPDGSNFTLKIRSTKLEDSAMYFCASSKGVLGEKLFFGSGTQLSVL.

This clone was recorded a few times. The chain combines TRBV7-9 with TRBJ1-4; TRBD1 matches at 12 bases. Germline V CDR1 and CDR2: SEHNR, FQNEAQ (reference sequence). This CDR3 has 16 residues. Unmatched junction bases numbered 2, after V lost 5 bases and J lost 1 base. CDR3 residues: CASSRDRGRTNEKLFF. CDR3 sequence (DNA): TGTGCCAGCAGCCGGGACAGGGGGCGAACTAATGAAAAACTGTTTTTT.

This chain connects TRBV6-1 to TRBJ2-7, with D unresolved. The V gene lost 1 base and the J gene lost 4 bases, with 8 bases spanning the gap. This CDR3 is built from 13 residues. Germline V gives CDR1 MNHNS, CDR2 SASEGT. The DNA for the CDR3 is TGTGCCAGCAGTGAAGTTAGACAATACGAGCAGTACTTC. As protein: CASSEVRQYEQYF.

J is TRBJ1-1 and V is TRBV5-1, with a tentative D call TRBD1 (5 bases). V lost 2 bases, J lost 2 bases, and 13 bases lay in between. The CDR3 extends over 15 amino acids. Per germline, CDR1 SGHRS and CDR2 YFSETQ. The CDR3 bases are TGCGCCAGCAGCTTCATACAGGCAGGAAACACTGAAGCTTTCTTT. This codes for CASSFIQAGNTEAFF.

The chain employs TRBV29-1 and TRBJ2-7; D remains unclear. The germline V gene has CDR1 SQVTM and CDR2 ANQGSEA. The V end lost 6 bases, the J end lost 5 bases, and 14 bases lay between the germline ends. The CDR3 spans 12 residues. The CDR3 coding sequence is TGCAGCGTCCTATCCCACCAGGACGAGCAGTACTTC. Its translation: CSVLSHQDEQYF.

CDR3 sequence reads: CASSPNTGSYGYTF. The CDR3 DNA is TGTGCCAGCAGCCCAAATACAGGGAGCTATGGCTACACCTTC. V and J are TRBV9 and TRBJ1-2, with a weak D call TRBD1 (6 bases). The CDR3 sequence is 14 residues long. The germline V and J ends were trimmed by 4 bases and 4 bases, with 14 bases remaining between them. Looked up from germline, CDR1 is SGDLS and CDR2 is YYNGEE.

V usage is TRBV12-3 or TRBV12-4 and J usage is TRBJ1-2; no definite D call. Between the trimmed V and J ends, which lost 7 bases and 4 bases, there was a span of 13 bases. CDR3 length: 13 residues. DNA of the CDR3: TGTGCCAGCAACCCCGGACTCCCCTATGGCTACACCTTC. Its protein is CASNPGLPYGYTF.

The gene calls are TRBV5-6 and TRBJ2-7; 9 bases fit TRBD2. This CDR3 spans 17 amino acids. With 4 bases clipped from V and 3 bases from J, the junction kept 14 bases outside the gene matches. Germline assignment: CDR1 SGHDT and CDR2 YYEEEE. This CDR3 reads CASSVGAKGLASYEQYF. The CDR3 DNA is TGTGCCAGCAGCGTAGGCGCGAAGGGACTAGCAAGCTACGAGCAGTACTTC.

This chain uses TRBV6-5 with TRBJ1-2; TRBD1 aligns across 8 bases. The CDR3 is made up of 15 amino acids. Germline V gene sequence: CDR1 MNHEY, CDR2 SVGAGI. J gave up 4 bases and V 4 bases, and 8 bases lay outside the gene matches. The CDR3 DNA follows: TGTGCCAGCAGTTCGGGACAGGAGGCGTTCTATGGCTACACCTTC. Translating it yields CASSSGQEAFYGYTF.

This chain uses TRBV5-1 with TRBJ2-7, with D possibly being TRBD1 (6 bases). V gave up 1 base and J gave up 7 bases, with 18 bases separating them. Per the germline V gene, CDR1 is SGHRS and CDR2 is YFSETQ. The CDR3 covers 15 residues. The CDR3 loop reads CASSLTGTRPEEQYF. The CDR3 DNA follows: TGCGCCAGCAGCTTGACCGGGACACGGCCGGAAGAGCAGTACTTC. The variable domain in full, completed from reference TRBV5-1 and TRBJ2-7, reads KAGVTQTPRYLIKTRGQQVTLSCSPISGHRSVSWYQQTPGQGLQFLFEYFSETQRNKGNFPGRFSGRQFSNSRSEMNVSTLELGDSALYLCASSLTGTRPEEQYFGPGTRLTVT.

The J gene is TRBJ1-2, the V gene TRBV30; D is possibly TRBD1 (5 bases). Germline CDR1 reads GTSNPN; CDR2 reads SVGIG (reference sequence). CDR3 length equals 14 residues. Trimming shortened V by 1 base and J by 4 bases, and 13 bases separated the two germline ends. CDR3 bases: TGTGCCTGGAGTGACGGGGGGGGAGGCTATGGCTACACCTTC. Its protein product is CAWSDGGGGYGYTF.

There are a few counts of this clone. The V gene is TRBV5-4, the J gene TRBJ2-2, with 7 bases matching TRBD1. The CDR3 sequence is 14 residues long. CDR1 SGHNT and CDR2 YYREEE come from the germline V gene (reference sequence). Germline trimming cut 3 bases from V and 7 bases from J; bases unmatched to any gene: 6. This chain's CDR3 is CASSSQRTGGELFF. The CDR3, as DNA: TGTGCCAGCAGCTCTCAGCGGACAGGCGGGGAGCTGTTTTTT.

This clone was observed once. The chain has TRBV25-1 and TRBJ2-2; possible D gene TRBD1, 5 bases. CDR1 is MGHDK, CDR2 SYGVNS, per germline. CDR3 length: 17 residues. V gave up 1 base and J gave up 4 bases, with 16 bases separating them. The CDR3 is CASSESGWQGSTGELFF. The CDR3 coding sequence is TGTGCCAGCAGTGAATCAGGTTGGCAGGGAAGCACCGGGGAGCTGTTTTTT.

J is TRBJ2-5 and V is TRBV2; possible D gene TRBD2, 5 bases. CDR1 is SNHLY, CDR2 FYNNEI, per germline. The germline V and J ends were trimmed by 3 bases and 4 bases, with 12 bases remaining between them. This CDR3 is 14 amino acids long. CDR3 sequence reads: CASSDIAGGETQYF. CDR3 nucleotide sequence: TGTGCCAGCAGTGATATTGCGGGCGGAGAGACCCAGTACTTC.

This clone turned up a few times. Other nucleotide sequences in the sample specify the same CDR3. This chain connects TRBV3-1 (or the pseudogene TRBV3-2) to TRBJ2-3; TRBD2 might be the D (5 bases). Trimming took 1 base from V and 3 from J, leaving 11 bases between them. This CDR3 contains 15 residues. CDR1 is LGHDT and CDR2 is YNNKEL in the germline V gene (reference sequence). CDR3 residues: CASSQGGRGTDTQYF. The DNA for the CDR3 is TGTGCCAGCAGCCAAGGTGGGCGCGGGACAGATACGCAGTATTTT.

The rearrangement joins TRBV6-5 to TRBJ1-1; TRBD1 is a possible D gene (5 bases). In germline, CDR1 is MNHEY, CDR2 SVGAGI. This CDR3 spans 14 amino acids. V lost 0 bases to trimming and J lost 10 bases, with 15 bases between them. CDR3: CASSYSGVGEAAFF. The CDR3 bases are TGTGCCAGCAGTTACTCGGGGGTAGGGGAGGCAGCTTTCTTT.

The genes are TRBV2 and TRBJ1-4; 7 nucleotides agree with TRBD1. V dropped 9 bases and J dropped 7; count of bases not matched to a gene: 2. Germline CDR1 and CDR2: SNHLY and FYNNEI. The CDR3 spans 11 residues. The chain's CDR3 is CARQGSEKLFF. The DNA for the CDR3 is TGTGCCAGACAGGGGTCTGAAAAACTGTTTTTT. Variable domain in full (rest from reference TRBV2 and TRBJ1-4): EPEVTQTPSHQVTQMGQEVILRCVPISNHLYFYWYRQILGQKVEFLVSFYNNEISEKSEIFDDQFSVERPDGSNFTLKIRSTKLEDSAMYFCARQGSEKLFFGSGTQLSVL.

V and J are TRBV11-1 and TRBJ2-2, with 12 bases aligning to TRBD1. CDR1 and CDR2 from the germline V gene are SGHAT and FQDESV (reference sequence). CDR3 length: 16 residues. The V segment lost 5 bases and the J segment 7 bases; nucleotides outside the gene matches: 8. Here the CDR3 DNA reads TGTGCCAGCAGCGCCCGGGACAGGGGGCGAGTCGGGGAGCTGTTTTTT. Translated, it gives CASSARDRGRVGELFF.